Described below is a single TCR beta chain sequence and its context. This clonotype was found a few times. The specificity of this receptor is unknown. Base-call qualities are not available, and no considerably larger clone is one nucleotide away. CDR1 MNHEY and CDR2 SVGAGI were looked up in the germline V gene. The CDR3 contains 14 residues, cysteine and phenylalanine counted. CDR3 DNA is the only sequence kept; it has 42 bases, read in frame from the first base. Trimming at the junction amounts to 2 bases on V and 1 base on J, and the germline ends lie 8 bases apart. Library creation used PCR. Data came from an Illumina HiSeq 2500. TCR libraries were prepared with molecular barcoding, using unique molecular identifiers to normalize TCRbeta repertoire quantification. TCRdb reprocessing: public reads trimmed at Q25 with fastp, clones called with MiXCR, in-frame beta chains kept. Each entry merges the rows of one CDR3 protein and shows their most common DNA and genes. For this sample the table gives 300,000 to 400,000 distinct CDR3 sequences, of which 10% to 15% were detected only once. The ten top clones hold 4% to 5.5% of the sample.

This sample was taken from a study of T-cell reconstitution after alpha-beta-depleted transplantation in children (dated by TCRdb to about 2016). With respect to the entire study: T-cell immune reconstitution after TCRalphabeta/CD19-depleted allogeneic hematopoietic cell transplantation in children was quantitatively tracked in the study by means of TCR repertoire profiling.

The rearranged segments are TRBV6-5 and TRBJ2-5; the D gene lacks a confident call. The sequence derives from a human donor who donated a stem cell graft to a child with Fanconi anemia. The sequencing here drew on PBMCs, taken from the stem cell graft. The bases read TGTGCCAGCAGTTACGACGGCCTCCAAGAGACCCAGTACTTC. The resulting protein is CASSYDGLQETQYF.